Listed here is a single T cell receptor (beta chain). Its antigen is not identified. This specimen comes from a study of graft-versus-host responses after intestinal transplantation. Across the whole study: The study gave all recipients anti-thymocyte globulin induction, then tacrolimus and steroids for 2 to 3 years.

Method: immunoSEQ multiplex PCR; TCRdb's copy keeps in-frame clones and lacks some. The table shows over 70,000 clones, with nearly 90% occurring only once. Study-wide results and limits: The authors found GvH clones in recipient marrow, some appearing first in ileum or blood. With peak circulating GvH clone levels came an association with early post-transplant HvG declines.

Trimming stripped 5 bases from V and 7 bases from J, with 15 bases between. The CDR3 has 14 residues. Germline V lookup: CDR1 LNHNV, CDR2 YYDKDF (reference sequence). The sample here was unstimulated CD8+ T cells sorted from spleen or lymph node cells, taken before transplant. The V gene is TRBV15, the J gene TRBJ1-5; D is uncertain. The sequence was obtained from a human donor who was the organ donor for an intestinal transplant. DNA for the CDR3: TGTGCCACCAGCCCAGGTCCGGGGAGACAGCCCCAGCATTTT. Amino acid sequence: CATSPGPGRQPQHF. Filled out from reference TRBV15 and TRBJ1-5, the complete variable domain reads DAMVIQNPRYQVTQFGKPVTLSCSQTLNHNVMYWYQQKSSQAPKLLFHYYDKDFNNEADTPDNFQSRRPNTSFCFLDIRSPGLGDTAMYLCATSPGPGRQPQHFGDGTRLSIL.